This T cell receptor (beta chain) was sequenced during a study of T cell repertoires in ileal Crohn's disease. Study in general: All patients had surgery for stricturing (approximately 61%) or penetrating (about 39%) disease. About half received postoperative treatment, about a dozen with thiopurines and 15 to 20 anti-TNF.

Regarding time point: neoterminal ileum biopsy at postoperative endoscopy, about 6 months after surgery. Around 0.55 micrograms of biopsy DNA per sample underwent TCRB immunosequencing. The table came from immunoSEQ multiplex PCR; TCRdb's copy has only in-frame clones and leaves some out. The sample includes about 15,000 clones, roughly three quarters of them seen just once. Unmatched junction bases numbered 6, after V lost 7 bases and J lost 7 bases. The CDR3 is 15 residues long. Germline loops: CDR1 ENHRY, CDR2 SYGVKD. Material: ileal tissue. This chain links TRBV10-3 with TRBJ2-1, with 14 bases fitting TRBD2. This clonotype was sampled from an adult with Crohn's disease. The CDR3 nucleotides are TGTGCCATCACCGTGACTAGCGGGGGGGGGAATGAGCAGTTCTTC. Protein product: CAITVTSGGGNEQFF.